The source of this T cell receptor beta chain is a study of early stage breast cancer tumors. Study context: Of some 17 invasive breast tumors, about a dozen were hormone receptor-positive, HER2-negative.

Notes on this clone: The antigen remains unidentified.

Germline CDR1 reads SGDLS; CDR2 reads YYNGEE. CDR3 length: 14 amino acids. The V and J ends lost 3 bases and 3 bases respectively, with 12 bases between them. Each sample had two DNA replicates, about 0.47 ug blood or roughly 1.5 ug tissue. Sequencing used immunoSEQ multiplex PCR; TCRdb keeps in-frame clones, though not all of them. Here the sample spans 50,000 or so clones, roughly four fifths being singletons. Study conclusions and caveats: Tumors had approximately 2.7-fold higher T cell density and higher clonality than adjacent normal breast tissue. Commonly generated sequences made up most enriched TCRB sequences shared between patients.

The clonotype originates from a person between 50 and 60 years old with breast cancer. The chain carries TRBV9 and TRBJ1-1; tentatively, D is TRBD1 (6 bases). The material sequenced was blood. CDR3 bases: TGTGCCAGCAGCGATCAGACAGGTCACACTGAAGCTTTCTTT. It translates to CASSDQTGHTEAFF.